This TCR beta chain was sequenced for a study of vaccination effects on CD4 cells after COVID-19. TCRdb keeps only in-frame clones here, not all; method: immunoSEQ multiplex PCR. The table shows about 23,000 clones, with roughly 73% occurring only once. ViraFEST used viral peptide pools to expand antigen-specific CD4+ T cells before sequencing. Culture lasted under 13 days before CD4+ T cell isolation. The study found no prior SARS-CoV-2 infection in the vaccine recipients, who tested negative for nucleocapsid antibodies. Germline loops: CDR1 SGHNT, CDR2 YENEEA. Between the trimmed V and J ends, which lost 8 bases and 3 bases, there was a span of 13 bases. The CDR3 has 13 residues. Points on this clone: The antigen is unknown.

Study observations and caveats: No early post-infection timepoints were available in the study, which also included few convalescent patients.

The sequence came from a human donor who received a COVID-19 vaccine. This material consisted of CD4+ T cells from PBMCs cultured with SARS-CoV-2 spike peptides, taken before COVID-19 vaccination. The V gene is TRBV11-3, the J gene TRBJ1-1, with D unresolved. DNA of the CDR3: TGTGCCAGCGCCCAAAGAGTGGACACTGAAGCTTTCTTT. Its translation is CASAQRVDTEAFF.